Shown below are 27 T cell receptor beta chains from a single sample sequenced in a study of T cells in Graves' hyperthyroidism and ophthalmopathy. Amplified regions were TCR beta CDR3 sequences from RNA transcripts. HTBI primers were the set used in a first-round RT-PCR of the TCR CDR3. MiXCR, run by TCRdb on the multiplex PCR reads, gives a single entry per CDR3 protein. Of 250,000 to 400,000 distinct CDR3 sequences listed, approximately 15% are singletons. Specimen: blood. The receptors shown here come from a woman between 35 and 50 years old with Graves' ophthalmopathy.

This clonotype appeared many times. The genes are TRBV20-1 and TRBJ2-7; 9 bases match TRBD2. Trimming cost V 2 bases and J 1 base; bases outside gene matches: 6. CDR1 DFQATT and CDR2 SNEGSKA come from the germline V gene (reference sequence). This CDR3 contains 15 residues. This CDR3 is CSARHTGLASYEQYF. CDR3 coding DNA: TGCAGTGCTAGACACACGGGACTAGCATCCTACGAGCAGTACTTC.

This clonotype was detected only a few times. The J gene is TRBJ1-6, the V gene TRBV6-5, with 9 bases fitting TRBD1. The CDR3 runs to 15 residues. With 1 base clipped from V and 6 bases from J, the junction kept 1 base outside the gene matches. The germline V gene encodes CDR1 MNHEY and CDR2 SVGAGI. The CDR3 protein is CASSYLTGGNSPLHF. In nucleotides, the CDR3 is TGTGCCAGCAGTTACTTGACAGGGGGTAATTCACCCCTCCACTTT.

This clonotype occurred a few times. The V and J genes are TRBV10-3 and TRBJ1-1, with D hard to call. This CDR3 contains 13 residues. The V and J ends lost 7 bases and 10 bases respectively, with 19 bases between them. The germline CDR1 and CDR2 sequences are ENHRY and SYGVKD. The CDR3 sequence: CAITHERGWGAFF. In DNA form, the CDR3 reads TGTGCCATCACCCATGAACGGGGTTGGGGAGCTTTCTTT.

This clonotype was counted many times. This rearrangement joins TRBV2 to TRBJ1-1; 7 nucleotides match TRBD1. V shed 8 bases and J 0 bases; nucleotides not matched to a gene: 6. The length of the CDR3 is 14 residues. The V gene's germline CDR1 is SNHLY and CDR2 FYNNEI. CDR3 residues: CASAGQAMNTEAFF. The CDR3 nucleotides are TGTGCCAGCGCTGGACAGGCCATGAACACTGAAGCTTTCTTT. Variable domain in full (rest from reference TRBV2 and TRBJ1-1): EPEVTQTPSHQVTQMGQEVILRCVPISNHLYFYWYRQILGQKVEFLVSFYNNEISEKSEIFDDQFSVERPDGSNFTLKIRSTKLEDSAMYFCASAGQAMNTEAFFGQGTRLTVV.

The chain joins TRBV29-1 to TRBJ1-5; 7 bases agree with TRBD1. Looked up from germline, CDR1 is SQVTM and CDR2 is ANQGSEA. The CDR3 extends over 13 amino acids. J lost 5 bases, V lost 4 bases, and 5 bases had no gene match. The DNA of the CDR3 is TGCAGCGTTGTAGACAGGGAAGATCAGCCCCAGCATTTT. The encoded protein is CSVVDREDQPQHF.

This clonotype appeared many times. V is TRBV7-3 and J is TRBJ2-1; the match to TRBD2 covers 10 bases. Germline V lookup: CDR1 SGHTA, CDR2 FQGTGA. Germline trimming cut 0 bases from V and 4 bases from J; bases unmatched to any gene: 6. The CDR3 consists of 17 residues. The DNA of the CDR3 is TGTGCCAGCAGCTTAACGTTTACTAGCGGGAAATACAATGAGCAGTTCTTC. It translates to CASSLTFTSGKYNEQFF.

Only a few counts were recorded for this clonotype. The V call is TRBV11-2, the J call TRBJ2-4, with a weak D call TRBD2 (5 bases). The CDR3 covers 13 residues. Germline V gives CDR1 SGHAT, CDR2 FQNNGV. The V end was cut by 11 bases, the J end by 0 bases, with 11 bases between. The CDR3 region is CAGGPLAKNIQYF. As DNA, the CDR3 is TGTGCCGGAGGTCCTCTAGCCAAAAACATTCAGTACTTC.

The table lists this clonotype with many counts. The chain is built from TRBV9 and TRBJ1-1, with D perhaps matching TRBD1 (6 bases). CDR1 is SGDLS, CDR2 YYNGEE, per germline. This CDR3 comprises 13 residues. Trimming cost V 0 bases and J 5 bases, with 8 bases left between them. The CDR3 DNA reads TGTGCCAGCAGCGTAGGGGGGGCTACTGAAGCTTTCTTT. It is translated as CASSVGGATEAFF.

A word on this clonotype: A read error is likely, as this CDR3 ends without the conserved phenylalanine or tryptophan. CDR3 in DNA: TGTGCCAGTAGTACCGGGACAGGGGCCACCGGGGAGCTGTTTTCT. This sequence encodes CASSTGTGATGELFS. The rearrangement uses TRBV19 and TRBJ2-2, with TRBD1 matching 10 bases. The V and J ends lost 4 bases and 4 bases, in that order; junction bases with no gene match: 3. This CDR3 contains 15 residues. Germline V gives CDR1 LNHDA, CDR2 SQIVND (reference sequence).

V is TRBV14 and J is TRBJ2-7; no reliable D call. Germline V gene data show CDR1 as SGHDN and CDR2 as FVKESK. The CDR3 loop spans 13 amino acids. V was trimmed by 1 base and J by 6 bases, leaving 10 bases between them. The CDR3 DNA follows: TGTGCCAGCAGCCAAGTGAGAGGTGGCGAGCAGTACTTC. Amino acid sequence: CASSQVRGGEQYF.

This clonotype was found a few times. An end of the junction does not agree with germline; a read error may underlie this. The DNA of the CDR3 is TGTGCCGGCAGCTTTGGGGGGATGAGCACTGAAGCTTTCTTT. Translated: CAGSFGGMSTEAFF. The chain links TRBV5-5 to TRBJ1-1; D perhaps matches TRBD1 (5 bases). The V gene's germline CDR1 is SGHKS and CDR2 YYEKEE (reference sequence). CDR3 length: 14 amino acids. The entire variable domain, with the rest obtained from reference TRBV5-5 and TRBJ1-1, is as follows: DAGVTQSPTHLIKTRGQQVTLRCSPISGHKSVSWYQQVLGQGPQFIFQYYEKEERGRGNFPDRFSARQFPNYSSELNVNALLLGDSALYLCAGSFGGMSTEAFFGQGTRLTVV.

The table lists this clonotype with many counts. The genes are TRBV11-2 and TRBJ2-1; 7 bases agree with TRBD2. Germline V CDR1 and CDR2: SGHAT, FQNNGV. V lost 2 bases to trimming and J lost 5 bases; unmatched junction nucleotides: 3. The CDR3 sequence is 14 residues long. The CDR3 sequence: CASSLTSAHNEQFF. In DNA form, the CDR3 reads TGTGCCAGCAGCTTAACTAGCGCGCACAATGAGCAGTTCTTC. Based on the CDR3 plus reference TRBV11-2 and TRBJ2-1, the full variable domain is EAGVAQSPRYKIIEKRQSVAFWCNPISGHATLYWYQQILGQGPKLLIQFQNNGVVDDSQLPKDRFSAERLKGVDSTLKIQPAKLEDSAVYLCASSLTSAHNEQFFGPGTRLTVL.

This clonotype was recorded at least ten times. The chain uses TRBV28 and TRBJ2-3, with D possibly matching TRBD1 (6 bases). CDR1 is MDHEN and CDR2 is SYDVKM in the germline V gene. V lost 2 bases and J lost 4, with 7 bases in between. CDR3 length: 13 amino acids. The CDR3 DNA reads as TGTGCCAGCAGTTTAGGGGGCTCAGATACGCAGTATTTT. Its translation is CASSLGGSDTQYF.

This clonotype turned up a few times. The chain combines TRBV4-2 with TRBJ2-5; D uncertain. This CDR3 is built from 16 residues. Germline V gene lookup returns CDR1 LGHNA and CDR2 YNFKEQ. The V and J ends lost 0 bases and 4 bases respectively, with 15 bases between them. The CDR3 sequence: CASSQDSGKPGETQYF. CDR3 nucleotides: TGTGCCAGCAGCCAAGATTCGGGTAAACCCGGAGAGACCCAGTACTTC.

This chain joins TRBV7-2 and TRBJ1-1; D ambiguous. Germline assignment: CDR1 SGHTA and CDR2 FQGNSA. Trimming left V 7 bases short and J 7 bases short, with 16 bases between. The CDR3 covers 13 residues. CDR3 amino acids: CASNKLVGFEAFF. In nucleotides, the CDR3 is TGTGCCAGCAACAAACTGGTAGGGTTTGAAGCTTTCTTT.

The chain uses TRBV9 and TRBJ2-7; the D is unclear. There are 14 residues in the CDR3. Per the germline V gene, CDR1 is SGDLS and CDR2 is YYNGEE. Trimming took off 0 bases at V and 4 bases at J, with 11 bases between the two ends. In DNA form, the CDR3 reads TGTGCCAGCAGCGTAGACCGATCCAATTACGAGCAGTACTTC. It encodes CASSVDRSNYEQYF.

V gene TRBV5-1 combines with J gene TRBJ2-1; D possibly uses TRBD1 or TRBD2 (6 bases each). Germline V CDR1 and CDR2: SGHRS, YFSETQ. V shed 6 bases and J shed 10 bases, with 11 bases lying between them. The CDR3 spans 11 residues. The CDR3, as DNA: TGCGCCAGCAAGGAGGGGGAAGAGCAGTTCTTC. Its translation is CASKEGEEQFF.

This clonotype was seen a handful of times. The CDR3 region is CASSESDRPGNTIYF. The CDR3 bases are TGTGCCAGCAGTGAATCCGACAGGCCCGGAAACACCATATATTTT. V usage is TRBV6-1 and J usage is TRBJ1-3; D may be TRBD1 (6 bases). The germline V gene has CDR1 MNHNS and CDR2 SASEGT. Trimming removed 2 bases at V and 4 bases at J, with 12 bases between. The CDR3 contains 15 residues.

As to this clonotype: A read error may be the cause here, since a much bigger clone is one base away. As the CDR3 is not closed by the conserved phenylalanine or tryptophan, this likely results from a read error. V and J are TRBV20-1 and TRBJ1-2, with unresolved D. This CDR3 is built from 12 residues. Germline-derived CDR1 and CDR2 are DFQATT and SNEGSKA (reference sequence). The CDR3 DNA is TGCACCGCGGGAGGGATTAACTATGGCTACACCCTC. The encoded protein is CTAGGINYGYTL.

Many counts were recorded for this clonotype. V and J are TRBV6-1 and TRBJ2-7; perhaps TRBD1 as D (6 bases). The CDR3 length is 13 residues. V was shortened by 7 bases and J by 8 bases, with 18 bases between the two germline ends. Germline V gene lookup returns CDR1 MNHNS and CDR2 SASEGT. The chain's CDR3 is CASKIHRERQQYF. CDR3 DNA: TGTGCCAGCAAAATTCACAGGGAGCGACAGCAGTACTTC.

This clonotype was seen ten or more times. This chain joins TRBV5-6 and TRBJ2-1, with 8 bases aligning to TRBD2. The CDR3 covers 13 residues. J lost 4 bases, V lost 7 bases, and 4 bases had no gene match. Germline lookup yields CDR1 SGHDT and CDR2 YYEEEE. CDR3 nucleotides: TGTGCCAGCGCTCAGCGGGGGTACAATGAGCAGTTCTTC. Translated, it gives CASAQRGYNEQFF.

In its sample, this clonotype was seen many times. The chain combines TRBV7-9 with TRBJ2-2; D perhaps matches TRBD2 (5 bases). V lost 2 bases and J lost 5, with 6 bases in between. This CDR3 is built from 13 residues. CDR1 SEHNR and CDR2 FQNEAQ come from the germline V gene (reference sequence). The CDR3 loop reads CASSLRETGELFF. CDR3 nucleotide sequence: TGTGCCAGCAGCTTAAGGGAGACCGGGGAGCTGTTTTTT.

The chain couples TRBV20-1 to TRBJ1-1; D unclear. Trimming shortened V by 0 bases and J by 11 bases, and 22 bases separated the two germline ends. This CDR3 comprises 15 residues. The V gene's germline CDR1 is DFQATT and CDR2 SNEGSKA (reference sequence). CDR3 DNA sequence: TGCAGTGCTAGAGATTTCAGGACTGCCGAGGTGAGGGCTTTCTTT. It codes for CSARDFRTAEVRAFF.

The chain joins TRBV13 to TRBJ1-4; 8 bases align to TRBD1. Trimming at V came to 6 bases and at J to 10 bases, leaving 13 bases not matched to a gene. This CDR3 spans 15 amino acids. Germline loops: CDR1 PRHDT, CDR2 FYEKMQ (reference sequence). For the CDR3, the DNA is TGTGCCAGCAGTCCCGACAGGGGAGGTAGTGGAAAACTGTTTTTT. Protein: CASSPDRGGSGKLFF.

This clonotype has ten or more counts. J is TRBJ2-3 and V is TRBV7-6, with D maybe TRBD2 (5 bases). CDR1 is SGHVS, CDR2 FNYEAQ, per germline. V lost 5 bases to trimming and J lost 1 base, with 13 bases between them. The CDR3 extends over 15 amino acids. CDR3 residues: CASSPRASRTDTQYF. The CDR3 DNA sequence: TGTGCCAGCAGCCCGAGGGCCTCTCGCACAGATACGCAGTATTTT. The whole variable domain, filled in from reference TRBV7-6 and TRBJ2-3, reads GAGVSQSPRYKVTKRGQDVALRCDPISGHVSLYWYRQALGQGPEFLTYFNYEAQQDKSGLPNDRFSAERPEGSISTLTIQRTEQRDSAMYRCASSPRASRTDTQYFGPGTRLTVL.

This chain connects TRBV7-9 to TRBJ1-3; no reliable D call. The V gene's germline CDR1 is SEHNR and CDR2 FQNEAQ (reference sequence). CDR3 length: 17 amino acids. Trimming removed 2 bases at V and 2 bases at J, with 16 bases between. The CDR3 nucleotides are TGTGCCAGCAGCTTAACGCCGGGAGTCTCAGCTGGAAACACCATATATTTT. Its translation: CASSLTPGVSAGNTIYF. Full variable domain (missing parts from reference TRBV7-9 and TRBJ1-3): DTGVSQNPRHKITKRGQNVTFRCDPISEHNRLYWYRQTLGQGPEFLTYFQNEAQLEKSRLLSDRFSAERPKGSFSTLEIQRTEQGDSAMYLCASSLTPGVSAGNTIYFGEGSWLTVV.

This clonotype was picked up a small number of times. The chain recombines TRBV4-1 with TRBJ1-4; D not certain. Germline V gene data show CDR1 as MGHRA and CDR2 as YSYEKL. The CDR3 covers 16 residues. V gave up 4 bases and J gave up 0 bases, with 12 bases separating them. CDR3 nucleotide sequence: TGCGCCAGCAGCCCCAGGACGGGAACAACTAATGAAAAACTGTTTTTT. Amino acid sequence: CASSPRTGTTNEKLFF.